The 25 T cell receptor beta chains in this list originate from one sample, sequenced in a study of T cells after yellow fever vaccination. TCRdb re-analysed the 5' RACE reads in MiXCR, keeping a single row per CDR3 protein. The table shows approximately 260,000 distinct CDR3 sequences, with roughly 5% occurring only once. The sequences come from CD4+ T cells sorted from PBMCs, collected on the day of the yellow fever booster vaccination. All receptors derive from a man younger than 35 who received the YFV17D yellow fever vaccine.

The J gene is TRBJ1-1, the V gene TRBV5-1; D ambiguous. V lost 4 bases and J lost 3, with 10 bases in between. The CDR3 covers 13 residues. Germline CDR1 is SGHRS and CDR2 is YFSETQ. The CDR3 spells CASSLSWDTEAFF. In DNA form, the CDR3 reads TGCGCCAGCAGCCTCTCTTGGGACACTGAAGCTTTCTTT.

The chain recombines TRBV29-1 with TRBJ2-7, with a tentative D call TRBD2 (6 bases). V was shortened by 4 bases and J by 6 bases, with 16 bases between the two germline ends. This CDR3 region has 13 residues. Germline V gives CDR1 SQVTM, CDR2 ANQGSEA. The CDR3 region is CSVGMGGKGEQYF. CDR3 coding DNA: TGCAGCGTTGGAATGGGGGGAAAGGGCGAGCAGTACTTC.

The V and J genes are TRBV5-1 and TRBJ1-2; D ambiguous. Per germline, CDR1 SGHRS and CDR2 YFSETQ. This CDR3 has 13 residues. V was clipped by 2 bases and J by 2 bases, with 7 bases between them. The CDR3 DNA reads as TGCGCCAGCAGCTTCCGGGAAAACTATGGCTACACCTTC. As protein: CASSFRENYGYTF.

This clonotype came up a few times. This chain links TRBV12-3 or TRBV12-4 with TRBJ2-2; no clear D gene. The CDR3 length is 14 residues. V lost 2 bases and J 6 bases, leaving 10 bases between the germline ends. CDR3 sequence reads: CASSLNGFAGELFF. The CDR3 nucleotides are TGTGCCAGCAGTTTAAATGGGTTCGCCGGGGAGCTGTTTTTT.

There are many counts of this clonotype. The chain joins TRBV11-2 to TRBJ2-2; either TRBD1 or TRBD2 may supply D (6 bases each). Deletions cut 5 bases from V and 4 bases from J, with 14 bases between. Per germline, CDR1 SGHAT and CDR2 FQNNGV. There are 15 residues in the CDR3. The CDR3 DNA reads as TGTGCCAGCAGCCCATGGGGGGCGGGCACCGGGGAGCTGTTTTTT. This codes for CASSPWGAGTGELFF.

This clonotype occurred many times. The rearrangement links TRBV4-3 to TRBJ2-5, with D hard to call. V lost 1 base and J 1 base, leaving 16 bases between the germline ends. Germline CDR1 and CDR2: LGHNA and YSLEER. There are 17 residues in the CDR3. CDR3 in amino acids: CASSQGRVRAFQETQYF. Here the CDR3 DNA reads TGCGCCAGCAGCCAAGGCCGAGTCCGGGCCTTCCAAGAGACCCAGTACTTC.

This clonotype was picked up one time. This clone may be a read error of a much larger clone one base away. The V call is TRBV12-3 or TRBV12-4, the J call TRBJ1-2; unclear D gene. The V and J ends lost 6 bases and 9 bases respectively, with 11 bases between them. This CDR3 has 11 amino acids. The CDR3 DNA follows: TGTGCCAGCAGCTCCTACCCGCGCTACACCTTC. It encodes CASSSYPRYTF.

The rearrangement uses TRBV7-2 and TRBJ2-7, with 7 bases identical to TRBD1. Trimming took 5 bases from V and 2 from J; bases not matched to a gene: 9. From germline, CDR1 is SGHTA and CDR2 FQGNSA. This CDR3 spans 15 amino acids. CDR3 region: CASSHTGVIPYEQYF. In DNA form, the CDR3 reads TGTGCCAGCAGCCACACAGGGGTTATCCCCTACGAGCAGTACTTC.

The rearrangement joins TRBV19 to TRBJ2-7; D possibly corresponds to TRBD1 (6 bases). V lost 5 bases and J lost 2, with 13 bases in between. CDR1 is LNHDA and CDR2 is SQIVND in the germline V gene (reference sequence). This CDR3 spans 14 amino acids. The CDR3 here is CASSPRDTTYEQYF. As DNA, the CDR3 is TGTGCCAGTAGTCCCCGGGACACAACCTACGAGCAGTACTTC.

This clonotype was observed many times. V and J are TRBV5-1 and TRBJ2-1; 10 nucleotides align to TRBD2. Germline assignment: CDR1 SGHRS and CDR2 YFSETQ. The trim removed 2 bases at V and 8 bases at J, leaving 4 bases unmatched. The CDR3 is 14 residues long. The CDR3 region is CASSFQRGGDEQFF. The CDR3 nucleotides are TGCGCCAGCAGCTTCCAGCGGGGGGGCGATGAGCAGTTCTTC.

This chain joins TRBV5-1 and TRBJ2-1; D might be TRBD2 (5 bases). The length of the CDR3 is 15 residues. Germline loops: CDR1 SGHRS, CDR2 YFSETQ. Trimming removed 4 bases at V and 3 bases at J, with 14 bases between. The CDR3 here is CASSTQGEGYNEQFF. The DNA for the CDR3 is TGCGCCAGCAGCACACAAGGAGAGGGCTACAATGAGCAGTTCTTC.

This clonotype was seen many times. The V and J genes are TRBV6-2 or TRBV6-3 and TRBJ2-5; weak D call: TRBD2 (5 bases). Trimming removed 5 bases from V and 3 bases from J, with 16 bases in between. CDR3 length: 15 residues. Germline V gene data show CDR1 as MNHEY and CDR2 as SVGEGT. In DNA form, the CDR3 reads TGTGCCAGCAGTCCGCCAGCGGTGTTAAAAGAGACCCAGTACTTC. This codes for CASSPPAVLKETQYF.

This clonotype was counted a few times. The chain has TRBV6-5 and TRBJ1-1, with D unresolved. The V and J ends lost 2 bases and 12 bases respectively, with 10 bases between them. The CDR3 extends over 11 amino acids. Germline CDR1 reads MNHEY; CDR2 reads SVGAGI. CDR3 DNA sequence: TGTGCCAGCAGTTACAGGCGGGTAACTTTCTTT. Amino acids: CASSYRRVTFF.

This clonotype was picked up a small number of times. The chain has TRBV7-2 and TRBJ2-3; no clear D gene. Trimming removed 4 bases from V and 6 bases from J, with 20 bases in between. The germline V gene encodes CDR1 SGHTA and CDR2 FQGNSA. This CDR3 has 16 amino acids. The CDR3: CASSSPRSTLADTQYF. CDR3 bases: TGTGCCAGCAGCTCTCCCAGGTCTACCTTGGCCGATACGCAGTATTTT.

The table lists this clonotype with a few counts. The chain links TRBV28 to TRBJ1-5; a possible D gene is TRBD1 (5 bases). The germline CDR1 and CDR2 sequences are MDHEN and SYDVKM. This CDR3 has 15 residues. Trimming removed 2 bases from V and 7 bases from J, with 15 bases in between. The chain's CDR3 is CASSLGGRGSQPQHF. Here the CDR3 DNA reads TGTGCCAGCAGTTTAGGCGGAAGGGGAAGCCAGCCCCAGCATTTT.

This clonotype occurred many times. The CDR3 nucleotides read TGTGCCAGCAGCCAAACAGGTCACACTGAAGCTTTCTTT. It encodes CASSQTGHTEAFF. The chain joins TRBV3-1 to TRBJ1-1, with D possibly TRBD1 on 5 matching bases. From germline, CDR1 is LGHDT and CDR2 YNNKEL (reference sequence). This CDR3 region has 13 residues. V was clipped by 2 bases and J by 3 bases, with 7 bases between them.

V gene TRBV2 combines with J gene TRBJ2-5; 15 bases fit TRBD2. From germline, CDR1 is SNHLY and CDR2 FYNNEI. The CDR3 covers 16 residues. The ends lost 6 bases at V and 5 bases at J; junction bases unmatched: 7. CDR3 in DNA: TGTGCCAGCAGATCGGGACTAGCGGGGGGCGGGGAGACCCAGTACTTC. It codes for CASRSGLAGGGETQYF.

The chain has TRBV24-1 and TRBJ2-4, with 8 bases matching TRBD1. CDR3 length equals 13 residues. The V and J ends lost 6 bases and 9 bases, in that order; junction bases with no gene match: 6. Per the germline V gene, CDR1 is KGHDR and CDR2 is SFDVKD. The CDR3 nucleotides are TGTGCCACCAGTTACGGACAGGGCGGCATTCAGTACTTC. This translates into CATSYGQGGIQYF.

The chain links TRBV20-1 to TRBJ1-5; D is unclear. This CDR3 has 13 amino acids. Germline V gene lookup returns CDR1 DFQATT and CDR2 SNEGSKA (reference sequence). V lost 0 bases to trimming and J lost 4 bases, with 7 bases between them. The CDR3 nucleotides read TGCAGTGCTAGAGATCAGTGGAATCAGCCCCAGCATTTT. This translates into CSARDQWNQPQHF.

This chain links TRBV7-2 with TRBJ1-1; D might be TRBD1 (6 bases). This CDR3 spans 14 amino acids. The germline CDR1 and CDR2 sequences are SGHTA and FQGNSA. The ends were cut back, 5 bases at V and 5 bases at J, with 15 bases in the middle. The CDR3 DNA reads as TGTGCCAGCAGCAACAGGGTTTTCAATACTGAAGCTTTCTTT. It translates to CASSNRVFNTEAFF.

This clonotype showed up just a few times. V and J are TRBV7-2 and TRBJ2-3; TRBD1 is a possible D gene (5 bases). The CDR3 runs to 15 residues. With 5 bases removed from V and 4 bases from J, the gap between germline ends came to 16 bases. CDR1 is SGHTA and CDR2 is FQGNSA in the germline V gene. This CDR3 is CASSRRALGADTQYF. DNA of the CDR3: TGTGCCAGCAGCCGCCGGGCCCTAGGGGCAGATACGCAGTATTTT.

This clonotype was counted only a few times. The V and J genes are TRBV5-1 and TRBJ2-2; either TRBD1 or TRBD2 may fit D (5 bases each). CDR3 length equals 14 residues. Germline V CDR1 and CDR2: SGHRS, YFSETQ. The V and J ends lost 3 bases and 9 bases respectively, with 15 bases between them. The CDR3 region has the DNA TGCGCCAGCAGCTCGCCGGGACCCCGTCGGGAGCTGTTTTTT. It is translated as CASSSPGPRRELFF.

This clonotype has just a few counts. The rearrangement joins TRBV9 to TRBJ2-1; 8 positions agree with TRBD2. V shed 0 bases and J 7 bases; nucleotides not matched to a gene: 6. The CDR3 extends over 15 amino acids. Germline-derived CDR1 and CDR2 are SGDLS and YYNGEE. The CDR3 loop is CASSVVGTSKNEQFF. In nucleotides, the CDR3 is TGTGCCAGCAGCGTAGTCGGGACTAGTAAGAATGAGCAGTTCTTC.

This clonotype was counted at least ten times. The chain employs TRBV7-3 and TRBJ1-1, with TRBD1 as a possible D gene (6 bases). Per germline, CDR1 SGHTA and CDR2 FQGTGA. The CDR3 runs to 14 residues. The V end was cut by 5 bases, the J end by 1 base, with 11 bases between. CDR3 DNA sequence: TGTGCCAGCAGCCCAGGGGCGACGAACACTGAAGCTTTCTTT. This encodes CASSPGATNTEAFF.

The table lists this clonotype with a few counts. This sequence joins TRBV5-1 and TRBJ2-1; possibly TRBD2 for D (7 bases). Trimming shortened V by 0 bases and J by 8 bases, and 15 bases separated the two germline ends. The length of the CDR3 is 15 residues. CDR1 and CDR2 from the germline V gene are SGHRS and YFSETQ. The CDR3 loop is CASSLATWGGDEQFF. CDR3 nucleotides: TGCGCCAGCAGCTTGGCAACCTGGGGGGGCGATGAGCAGTTCTTC.